These T cell receptor beta chains were read from a single sample in a study of blood T cell repertoires in COVID-19. Repertoires were generated with immunoSEQ multiplex PCR, while TCRdb's copy carries only in-frame clones and drops some. In the table there are around 140,000 clones, 80% to 90% of which are singletons. The sequenced sample was peripheral blood. All receptors come from a man between 60 and 75 years old with active or convalescent COVID-19. The conserved cysteine and the conserved F or W are not part of the CDR3 here. A D gene is named only where the DNA matches it firmly.

D gene	V gene	CDR3 protein
.	TRBV5-6	ASSLGRGAKNQETQY
.	TRBV6-4	ASSRVSGYNEQF
.	TRBV18	ASSPLPGQSSGANVLT
.	TRBV29-1	SAIGDNEQF
.	TRBV6-5	ASSLAGGQGDGYT
TRBD1	TRBV28	ASSFRGRNNQPQH
.	TRBV6-5	ASSPGQNTEAF
.	TRBV4-3	ASSQDRLARSDTQY
TRBD1	TRBV5-1	ASTRDRWSLGYT
TRBD2	TRBV9	ASSVDSGGLQETQY
TRBD2	TRBV15	ATSRGTSGEETQY
TRBD1	TRBV13	ASSLGDRAVGSPLH
.	TRBV11-2	ASSLFGLGVKNEQF
.	TRBV7-2	ASSLAGTSNQPQH
.	TRBV21-1	ASSKEQGAMDEQF
.	TRBV7-8	ASSSGTWGDQPQH
.	TRBV5-4	ASSPLTGSPEAF
.	TRBV12-3/TRBV12-4	ASSGPQDSEQF
.	TRBV11-3	ASSPWGLEGGQNIQY
TRBD1	TRBV6-2/TRBV6-3	ASSKDRGPPYGYT
TRBD1	TRBV6-2/TRBV6-3	ASSYPPGQGVSNTEAF
TRBD1	TRBV6-6	ASSPTGGSGELF
TRBD1	TRBV7-9	ASSLGQGRGAF
TRBD1	TRBV24-1	ATSAVTGGNEKLF
.	TRBV5-1	ASSIRGTEAF
TRBD1	TRBV15	ATSSGDRAQETQY
TRBD1	TRBV14	ASSQSLQGATYEQY
.	TRBV18	ASSPRQQQQETQY
TRBD1	TRBV7-2	ASSSLQGNNNSPLH
TRBD1	TRBV5-4	ATIDRGSGETQY
TRBD1	TRBV7-9	ASSFRTGDTEAF
.	TRBV4-3	ASSLGRGDNQPQH
.	TRBV9	ASSVVARPSYNEQF
.	TRBV2	ASRDGQGRIAEAF
TRBD1	TRBV6-2/TRBV6-3	ASSYTGTGSGYT
.	TRBV5-6	ASSPTAESGGYT
.	TRBV10-3	AISEGEREETQY
TRBD1	TRBV7-9	ASSLPRTGLDGNTIY
.	TRBV11-2	ASSLAGRGTEAF
TRBD2	TRBV11-3	ASSLDSGGSYREQF
.	TRBV25-1	ASNDLDREAF
.	TRBV4-1	ASSQGAGYEQY
.	TRBV23-1	ASRDYRDPNQPQH
.	TRBV21-1	ASSKTEHTGELF
TRBD2	TRBV4-1	ASSQGLAGASRSLDTQY
TRBD2	TRBV5-1	ASSPAPLIAGGHNEQF
.	TRBV30	AWSYRQNEKLF
TRBD1	TRBV28	ASSGTEANYGYT
.	TRBV7-2	ASSLGTVTNYGYT
.	TRBV12-3/TRBV12-4	ASSPQGNQPQH
.	TRBV2	ASSEKLLRGGYGYT
.	TRBV7-6	ASSLAASRANEKLF
.	TRBV4-3	ASSHLRERGTDTQY
.	TRBV14	ASSQDFSSYGYT
.	TRBV9	ASSVVSFSGDTQY
TRBD1	TRBV5-4	ASSLGDRGYSPLH
TRBD1	TRBV7-2	ASSSDRGLWEQY
.	TRBV3-1/TRBV3-2	ASSLAGVDTEAF
.	TRBV11-3	ASSPKGLYTEAF